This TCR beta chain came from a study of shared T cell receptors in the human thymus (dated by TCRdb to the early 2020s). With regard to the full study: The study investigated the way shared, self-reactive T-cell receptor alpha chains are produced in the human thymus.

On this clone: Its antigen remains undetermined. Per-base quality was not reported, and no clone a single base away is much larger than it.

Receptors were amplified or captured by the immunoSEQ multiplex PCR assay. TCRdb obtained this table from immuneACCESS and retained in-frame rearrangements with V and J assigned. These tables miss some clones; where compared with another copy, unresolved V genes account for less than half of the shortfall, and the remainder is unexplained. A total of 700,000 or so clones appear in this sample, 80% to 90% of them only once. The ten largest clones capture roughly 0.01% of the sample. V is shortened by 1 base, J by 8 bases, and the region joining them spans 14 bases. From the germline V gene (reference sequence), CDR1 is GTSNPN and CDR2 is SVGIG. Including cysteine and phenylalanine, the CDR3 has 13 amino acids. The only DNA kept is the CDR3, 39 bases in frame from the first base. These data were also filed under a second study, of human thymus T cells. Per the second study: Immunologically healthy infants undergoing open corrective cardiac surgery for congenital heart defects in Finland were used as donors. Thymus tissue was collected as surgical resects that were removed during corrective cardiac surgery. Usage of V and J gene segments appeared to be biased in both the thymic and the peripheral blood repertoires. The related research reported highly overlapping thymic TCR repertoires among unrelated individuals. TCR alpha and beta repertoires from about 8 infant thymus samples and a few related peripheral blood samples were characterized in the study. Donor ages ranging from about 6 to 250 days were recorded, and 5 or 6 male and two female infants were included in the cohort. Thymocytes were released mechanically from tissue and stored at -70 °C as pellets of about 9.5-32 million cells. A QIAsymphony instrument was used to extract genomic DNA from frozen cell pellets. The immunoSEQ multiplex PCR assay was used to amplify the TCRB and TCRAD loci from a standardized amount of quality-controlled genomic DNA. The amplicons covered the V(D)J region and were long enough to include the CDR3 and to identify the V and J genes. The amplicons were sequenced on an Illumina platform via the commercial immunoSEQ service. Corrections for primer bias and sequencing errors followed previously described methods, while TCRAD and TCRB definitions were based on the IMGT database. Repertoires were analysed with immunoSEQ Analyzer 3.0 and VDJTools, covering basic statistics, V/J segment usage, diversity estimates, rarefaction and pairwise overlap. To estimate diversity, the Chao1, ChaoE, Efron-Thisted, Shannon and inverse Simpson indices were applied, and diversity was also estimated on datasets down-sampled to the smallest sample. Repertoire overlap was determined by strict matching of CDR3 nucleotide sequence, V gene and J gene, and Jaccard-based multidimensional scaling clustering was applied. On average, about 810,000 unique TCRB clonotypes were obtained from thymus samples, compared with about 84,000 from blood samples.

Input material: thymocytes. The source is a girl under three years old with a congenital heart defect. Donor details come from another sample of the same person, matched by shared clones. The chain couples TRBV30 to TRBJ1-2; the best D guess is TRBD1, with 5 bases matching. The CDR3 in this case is CAWSGIQDMGYTF. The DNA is TGTGCCTGGAGTGGAATTCAGGACATGGGCTACACCTTC.